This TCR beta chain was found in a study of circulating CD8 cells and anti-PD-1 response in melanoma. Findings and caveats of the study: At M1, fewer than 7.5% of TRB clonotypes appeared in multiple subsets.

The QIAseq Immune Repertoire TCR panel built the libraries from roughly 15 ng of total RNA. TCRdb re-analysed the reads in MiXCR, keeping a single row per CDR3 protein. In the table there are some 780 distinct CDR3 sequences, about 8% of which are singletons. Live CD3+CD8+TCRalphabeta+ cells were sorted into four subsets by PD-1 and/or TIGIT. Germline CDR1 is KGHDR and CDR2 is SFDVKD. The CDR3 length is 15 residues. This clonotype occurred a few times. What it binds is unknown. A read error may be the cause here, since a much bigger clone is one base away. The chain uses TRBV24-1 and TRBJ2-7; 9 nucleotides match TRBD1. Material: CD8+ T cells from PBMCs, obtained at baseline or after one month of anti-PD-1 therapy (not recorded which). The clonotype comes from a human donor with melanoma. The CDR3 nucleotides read TGTGCCACCAGTGATCCCGGGACAGGGCTCTACAAGCAGTACTTC. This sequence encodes CATSDPGTGLYKQYF.